These 17 T cell receptor beta chains originate from one sample sequenced in a study of Tregs in tolerant kidney transplant recipients. Some clones are missing from TCRdb's copy, which holds only in-frame ones; the method was immunoSEQ multiplex PCR. In total, the table holds about 30,000 clones. Material: CD8+ T cells from blood, obtained before the transplant. The receptors were gathered from a human donor who received a combined kidney and bone marrow transplant.

As regards this clone: Read coverage stops 3 residues before the CDR3 terminus; the germline J gene supplies the remainder. The chain uses TRBV19 and TRBJ2-2, with 8 bases lining up with TRBD2. Germline CDR1 and CDR2: LNHDA and SQIVND (reference sequence). The ends lost 3 bases at V and 4 bases at J; junction bases unmatched: 7. The length of the CDR3 is 16 residues. Incomplete CDR3 DNA: TGTGCCAGTAGTATTGGAGCGGGAGTATTCACCGGGGAG. Translation gives CASSIGAGVFTGE. The whole CDR3 protein reads CASSIGAGVFTGELFF.

As concerns this clone: The missing CDR3 end, 3 residues past where the read stops, is filled in from the germline J gene. The V gene is TRBV29-1, the J gene TRBJ2-7, with 9 bases aligning to TRBD1. CDR1 SQVTM and CDR2 ANQGSEA come from the germline V gene. The CDR3 has 14 amino acids. CDR3 residues: CSGLTGGPLYEQYF. The part of the CDR3 DNA that was read is TGCAGTGGTCTAACAGGGGGCCCTCTCTACGAG.

For this clone: Read sequence stops 3 residues before the CDR3 end, and the germline J gene provides the missing end. This chain uses TRBV10-2 with TRBJ2-2; 8 nucleotides align to TRBD2. V shed 0 bases, J shed 4 bases, and the junction held 10 bases outside the gene matches. Germline CDR1 reads WSHSY; CDR2 reads SAAADI. The CDR3 contains 18 residues. CDR3 DNA, as far as it was read: TGCGCCAGCAGTGAGTCGGCCCCACTAGCGGAGGGCACCGGGGAG. Its translation: CASSESAPLAEGTGE. In full, the CDR3 reads CASSESAPLAEGTGELFF.

Concerning this clone itself: Read coverage stops 3 residues before the CDR3 terminus; the germline J gene supplies the remainder. The gene calls are TRBV19 and TRBJ1-2, with 8 positions matching TRBD1. The CDR3 is 15 amino acids. Germline V gene data show CDR1 as LNHDA and CDR2 as SQIVND (reference sequence). J gave up 6 bases and V 4 bases, and 10 bases lay outside the gene matches. Partial CDR3 DNA: TGTGCCAGTAGTAGAGACGGGAGGACAGGGAATGGC. Its translation: CASSRDGRTGNG. The full CDR3 reads CASSRDGRTGNGYTF.

Turning to this clone: The read ends 3 residues before the CDR3 terminus; that terminus is restored from the germline J gene. The chain employs TRBV14 and TRBJ2-7; possibly TRBD1 for D (5 bases). This CDR3 has 15 residues. V lost 1 base, J lost 4 bases, and 14 bases lay in between. Per germline, CDR1 SGHDN and CDR2 FVKESK. CDR3: CASSQAPDTRYEQYF. The covered CDR3 bases are TGTGCCAGCAGCCAAGCTCCGGACACAAGATACGAG.

Worth noting for this clone: Sequencing ends 3 residues short of the CDR3 end; the germline J gene provides the rest. V usage is TRBV20-1 and J usage is TRBJ1-1; the D gene is possibly TRBD1 (5 bases). This CDR3 region has 14 residues. Germline V lookup: CDR1 DFQATT, CDR2 SNEGSKA (reference sequence). Trimming shortened V by 0 bases and J by 5 bases, and 13 bases separated the two germline ends. CDR3 DNA (partial): TGCAGTGCTAGAGATATCGGGGGTGGAACTGAA. Its protein product is CSARDIGGGTE. The whole CDR3 is CSARDIGGGTEAFF.

For this clone: The read ends 3 residues shy of where the CDR3 ends; the end is completed using the germline J gene. V gene TRBV30 combines with J gene TRBJ2-1, with 15 bases identical to TRBD2. J lost 4 bases, V lost 4 bases, and 2 bases had no gene match. Germline V gene lookup returns CDR1 GTSNPN and CDR2 SVGIG (reference sequence). The CDR3 contains 15 residues. CDR3 DNA (partial): TGTGCCTGGAAGGGACTAGCGGGAGGTTACAATGAG. It is translated as CAWKGLAGGYNE. The entire CDR3 is CAWKGLAGGYNEQFF.

With respect to this clone: The read terminates 3 residues before the CDR3 end, so the remaining end is supplied by the germline J gene. The chain recombines TRBV7-9 with TRBJ2-3; 9 nucleotides agree with TRBD1. This CDR3 has 15 amino acids. Germline values: CDR1 SEHNR, CDR2 FQNEAQ (reference sequence). CDR3: CASSSSTGGTGTQYF. CDR3 bases read: TGTGCCAGCAGCTCGAGTACCGGTGGGACAGGGACG.

Of note for this clone: The observed sequence ends 3 residues before the CDR3 terminus, with the missing tail filled in from the germline J gene. V and J are TRBV19 and TRBJ1-2; unclear D gene. Germline CDR1 reads LNHDA; CDR2 reads SQIVND (reference sequence). The CDR3 runs to 13 residues. This chain's CDR3 is CASTHGQMNIYTF. Partial CDR3 DNA: TGTGCCAGTACCCATGGGCAGATGAACATC.

For this clone: The CDR3 is cut off 3 residues early in the read; its end comes from the germline J gene. The chain employs TRBV5-1 and TRBJ2-7; TRBD1 might be the D (5 bases). Trimming removed 0 bases from V and 5 bases from J, with 9 bases in between. Per germline, CDR1 SGHRS and CDR2 YFSETQ. CDR3 length equals 13 residues. The CDR3 bases that were read are TGCGCCAGCAGCTTGGGAAGGGGCAACGAG. Its translation: CASSLGRGNE. The CDR3 in its entirety is CASSLGRGNEQYF.

A remark on this clone: Read sequence stops 3 residues before the CDR3 end, and the germline J gene provides the missing end. The V and J genes are TRBV5-1 and TRBJ2-7; perhaps TRBD2 as D (6 bases). The CDR3 length is 14 residues. Germline CDR1 SGHRS, CDR2 YFSETQ. Trimming stripped 0 bases from V and 2 bases from J, with 9 bases between. The CDR3 DNA, read in part, is TGCGCCAGCAGCTTGGTCGGGGGACCCTACGAG. The encoded protein is CASSLVGGPYE. In full, the CDR3 is CASSLVGGPYEQYF.

This CDR3 is CAISEEQAAYEQYF. CDR3 DNA (partial): TGTGCCATCAGTGAAGAACAGGCCGCCTACGAG. The rearrangement joins TRBV10-3 to TRBJ2-7; D may be TRBD1 (5 bases). The missing CDR3 end, 3 residues past where the read stops, is filled in from the germline J gene. CDR1 ENHRY and CDR2 SYGVKD come from the germline V gene. There are 14 residues in the CDR3. With 3 bases removed from V and 2 bases from J, the gap between germline ends came to 11 bases.

Concerning this clone itself: From the germline J gene comes the end of the CDR3, since the read stops 3 residues before it. J is TRBJ2-5 and V is TRBV20-1; no definite D call. The germline V gene encodes CDR1 DFQATT and CDR2 SNEGSKA (reference sequence). This CDR3 region has 16 residues. Trimming shortened V by 3 bases and J by 0 bases, and 17 bases separated the two germline ends. CDR3 DNA, as far as it was read: TGCAGTGCTAGTACACTAAATCCCCTTTACCAAGAGACC. It yields the protein CSASTLNPLYQET. The whole CDR3 sequence reads CSASTLNPLYQETQYF.

A word on this clone: The CDR3 is cut off 3 residues early in the read; its end comes from the germline J gene. This chain links TRBV20-1 with TRBJ2-1, with D possibly TRBD1 on 5 matching bases. Trimming cost V 1 base and J 1 base, with 8 bases left between them. The CDR3 sequence is 14 residues long. Germline-derived CDR1 and CDR2 are DFQATT and SNEGSKA (reference sequence). The CDR3: CSARGTRSYNEQFF. The part of the CDR3 DNA that was read is TGCAGTGCTAGAGGGACAAGGTCCTACAATGAG.

To note about this clone: The read ends 3 residues shy of where the CDR3 ends; the end is completed using the germline J gene. The chain carries TRBV5-1 and TRBJ1-2, with 10 bases fitting TRBD1. V was pared by 0 bases and J by 7 bases, with 9 bases of the junction left unmatched. The CDR3 runs to 16 residues. Germline V gene sequence: CDR1 SGHRS, CDR2 YFSETQ. CDR3 region: CASSLERTGGFGGYTF. CDR3 DNA (partial): TGCGCCAGCAGCTTGGAACGGACAGGGGGATTCGGTGGC.

Worth noting for this clone: The CDR3 end is not reached by the read, which stops 3 residues before it; the germline J gene fills it in. The chain employs TRBV30 and TRBJ2-1; TRBD1 matches at 11 bases. Germline CDR1 and CDR2: GTSNPN and SVGIG (reference sequence). The CDR3 is 14 residues long. Trimming cost V 5 bases and J 8 bases; bases outside gene matches: 8. CDR3 DNA, as far as it was read: TGTGCCTGGGCAACCGGGACAGGGGGTTATGAG. This gives the protein CAWATGTGGYE. The CDR3 reads in full as CAWATGTGGYEQFF. The whole variable domain, filled in from reference TRBV30 and TRBJ2-1, reads SQTIHQWPATLVQPVGSPLSLECTVEGTSNPNLYWYRQAAGRGLQLLFYSVGIGQISSEVPQNLSASRPQDRQFILSSKKLLLSDSGFYLCAWATGTGGYEQFFGPGTRLTVL.

About this clone: The read is 3 residues too short to cover the CDR3 end, so that end is filled in from the germline J gene. The chain joins TRBV20-1 to TRBJ2-7; TRBD2 matches 7 bases. V shed 6 bases, J shed 0 bases, and the junction held 5 bases outside the gene matches. Germline-derived CDR1 and CDR2 are DFQATT and SNEGSKA (reference sequence). The CDR3 is 13 residues long. The CDR3 loop reads CSATGTNSYEQYF. CDR3 bases read: TGCAGTGCAACCGGGACTAACTCCTACGAG.